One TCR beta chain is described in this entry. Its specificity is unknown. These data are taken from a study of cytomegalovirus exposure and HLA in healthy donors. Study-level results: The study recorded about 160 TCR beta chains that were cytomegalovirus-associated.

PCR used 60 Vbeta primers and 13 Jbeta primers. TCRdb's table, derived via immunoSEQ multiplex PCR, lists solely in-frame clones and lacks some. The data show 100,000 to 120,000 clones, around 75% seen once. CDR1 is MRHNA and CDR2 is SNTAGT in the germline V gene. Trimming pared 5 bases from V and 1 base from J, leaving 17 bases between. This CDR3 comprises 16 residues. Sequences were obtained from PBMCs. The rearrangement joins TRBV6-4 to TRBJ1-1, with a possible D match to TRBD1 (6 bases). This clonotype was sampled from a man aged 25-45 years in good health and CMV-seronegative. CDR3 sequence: CASSHKTDRKNTEAFF. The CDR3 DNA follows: TGTGCCAGCAGTCATAAAACTGACAGGAAGAACACTGAAGCTTTCTTT.